Sequencing of this TCR beta chain was carried out in a study of cytomegalovirus exposure and HLA in healthy donors. Notes on the study in general: Within the 95 to 150 validation repertoires, first-cohort TCR clusters tended to co-occur, according to a later analysis. The study put some 150 TCR beta chains on its list as cytomegalovirus-associated.

Concerning this clone itself: No antigen is known for it.

Trimming at V came to 0 bases and at J to 9 bases, leaving 11 bases not matched to a gene. The CDR3 is 16 residues long. Per the germline V gene, CDR1 is SGHRS and CDR2 is YFSETQ. Only in-frame clones appear in the TCRdb table, and some are missing; sequencing was by immunoSEQ multiplex PCR. The table lists 250,000 to 400,000 clones, approximately 86% of them singletons. The sample comprised PBMCs. The sequence was obtained from a man aged 30 to 39 in good health and CMV-seronegative. The V and J genes are TRBV5-1 and TRBJ2-1; 8 nucleotides line up with TRBD1. In nucleotides, the CDR3 is TGCGCCAGCAGCTTGGGGACAGGGTCGGTTTTGGGTGAGCAGTTCTTC. It specifies CASSLGTGSVLGEQFF.